Listed below are T cell receptor beta chains from one sample, sequenced in a study of T cell repertoires in cytomegalovirus infection. These TCRs' antigens remain unknown. In TCRdb, the reads were re-called with MiXCR into one record per CDR3 protein. The table lists about 920,000 distinct CDR3 sequences, approximately 33% of them singletons. This specimen was cultured CD8+ T cells from PBMCs, taken from culture after CMV antigen stimulation. Receptor source: a human donor in good health (CMV status not recorded). Some clones in this sample may be carry-over from other donors' samples. Both conserved end residues are part of each CDR3. The D gene is left open where the match is weak. Not every row has a clone size; where given, it reads once, few, many or a size class.

V: TRBV27
J: TRBJ2-7
size: -
D: -
length: 10
DNA: TGTGCCACCGGTAAATACGAGCAGTACTTC
CDR3: CATGKYEQYF

V: TRBV4-3
J: TRBJ2-3
size: few
D: TRBD2
length: 15
DNA: TGCGCCAGCAGCCAAGAACTAGCGGGCACAGATACGCAGTATTTT
CDR3: CASSQELAGTDTQYF

V: TRBV19
J: TRBJ2-2
size: -
D: -
length: 12
DNA: TGTACCAGTAGTATGAGATCCGGGGAGCTGTTTTTT
CDR3: CTSSMRSGELFF

V: TRBV7-2
J: TRBJ1-2
size: many
D: -
length: 14
DNA: TGTGCCAGCAGCTTAGAGATCAGGGACTATGGCTACACCTTC
CDR3: CASSLEIRDYGYTF

V: TRBV7-4
J: TRBJ1-2
size: -
D: TRBD1
length: 13
DNA: TGTGCCAGCAGCGGGCCAGGGGGCTCGGGCTACACCTTC
CDR3: CASSGPGGSGYTF

V: TRBV9
J: TRBJ1-1
size: few
D: -
length: 16
DNA: TGTGCCAGCAGCGCTGCAGAAAATCAGGTGGGGACTGAAGCTTTCTTT
CDR3: CASSAAENQVGTEAFF

V: TRBV18
J: TRBJ2-7
size: once
D: TRBD1
length: 15
DNA: TGTGCCAGCTCACCACCCACAGGGGAACCCTACGAGCAGTACTTC
CDR3: CASSPPTGEPYEQYF

V: TRBV12-3/TRBV12-4
J: TRBJ2-1
size: -
D: TRBD2
length: 13
DNA: TGTGCCAGCAGTTTGACTAGCGAGGATGAGCAGTTCTTC
CDR3: CASSLTSEDEQFF

V: TRBV6-6
J: TRBJ1-1
size: -
D: -
length: 15
DNA: TGTGCCAGCAGTTACGGACCCAAGGGGAACACTGAAGCTTTCTTT
CDR3: CASSYGPKGNTEAFF

V: TRBV7-6
J: TRBJ2-5
size: many
D: -
length: 13
DNA: TGTGCCAGCAGCTTAGGTATAGAAGAGACCCAGTACTTC
CDR3: CASSLGIEETQYF

V: TRBV4-3
J: TRBJ2-1
size: -
D: -
length: 17
DNA: TGCGCCAGCAGCCAAGAGGATTTCCCCATGGGGTACAATGAGCAGTTCTTC
CDR3: CASSQEDFPMGYNEQFF

V: TRBV2
J: TRBJ2-7
size: -
D: TRBD2
length: 15
DNA: TGTGCCAGCAGTGAAGGGCGGGGGAGCTCCTACGAGCAGTACTTC
CDR3: CASSEGRGSSYEQYF

V: TRBV7-9
J: TRBJ1-4
size: -
D: -
length: 16
DNA: TGTGCCAGCAGCTTAGGGAAACGGGGACTCCAAGAAAAACTGTTTTTT
CDR3: CASSLGKRGLQEKLFF

V: TRBV7-3
J: TRBJ1-1
size: -
D: -
length: 15
DNA: TGTGCCAGCAGCTTAACGAAGGGGCCGAACACTGAAGCTTTCTTT
CDR3: CASSLTKGPNTEAFF

V: TRBV7-8
J: TRBJ1-2
size: many
D: -
length: 15
DNA: TGTGCCAGCAGCTTAGGGGGGCAGGAAAACTATGGCTACACCTTC
CDR3: CASSLGGQENYGYTF

V: TRBV2
J: TRBJ2-3
size: -
D: TRBD2
length: 16
DNA: TGTGCCAGCCTTAGCGGGGGGCTGGGTCCCGCAGATACGCAGTATTTT
CDR3: CASLSGGLGPADTQYF

V: TRBV7-6
J: TRBJ2-2
size: -
D: TRBD2
length: 16
DNA: TGTGCCAGCAGCTTAGGAGCGGGGGGTAACACCGGGGAGCTGTTTTTT
CDR3: CASSLGAGGNTGELFF

V: TRBV5-6
J: TRBJ2-1
size: -
D: TRBD2
length: 19
DNA: TGTGCCAGCAGCTTTCTCCAGGGTCCACTAGCGGGGGTCTACAATGAGCAGTTCTTC
CDR3: CASSFLQGPLAGVYNEQFF

V: TRBV29-1
J: TRBJ1-1
size: few
D: -
length: 11
DNA: TGCGGCGGACGGACTAACACTGAAGCTTTCTTT
CDR3: CGGRTNTEAFF

V: TRBV19
J: TRBJ2-7
size: -
D: -
length: 13
DNA: TGTGCCAGTAGGCGGGGCGAGAGGTACGAGCAGTACTTC
CDR3: CASRRGERYEQYF

V: TRBV6-2/TRBV6-3
J: TRBJ2-5
size: few
D: -
length: 14
DNA: TGTGCCAGCAGTCTCCAACGGGCGCAAGAGACCCAGTACTTC
CDR3: CASSLQRAQETQYF

V: TRBV7-8
J: TRBJ2-1
size: many
D: TRBD2
length: 17
DNA: TGTGCCAGCAGCTACTTCACCGGGACTAGCGGGGGCAATGAGCAGTTCTTC
CDR3: CASSYFTGTSGGNEQFF

V: TRBV12-3/TRBV12-4
J: TRBJ2-1
size: -
D: TRBD2
length: 14
DNA: TGTGCCAGCAGCCTCCAACCAGCGGGGAGTGAGCAGTTCTTC
CDR3: CASSLQPAGSEQFF

V: TRBV19
J: TRBJ1-1
size: -
D: TRBD1
length: 18
DNA: TGTGCCAGTAGTATTGGATTAGTCGGGACAGAACTGAACACTGAAGCTTTCTTT
CDR3: CASSIGLVGTELNTEAFF

V: TRBV27
J: TRBJ2-5
size: few
D: -
length: 15
DNA: TGTGCCAGCACCCCCCGGGGGGCCCACCAAGAGACCCAGTACTTC
CDR3: CASTPRGAHQETQYF

V: TRBV7-9
J: TRBJ1-6
size: few
D: -
length: 15
DNA: TGTGCCAGCAGCTTTCCCCGGGGGCAGGATTCACCCCTCCACTTT
CDR3: CASSFPRGQDSPLHF

V: TRBV19
J: TRBJ2-7
size: few
D: -
length: 13
DNA: TGTGCCAGTAGTACAGATTTATACTACGAGCAGTACTTC
CDR3: CASSTDLYYEQYF

V: TRBV15
J: TRBJ2-3
size: -
D: -
length: 16
DNA: TGTGCCACCAGCCGGGGACTCGCCCAGGGGGGAGATACGCAGTATTTT
CDR3: CATSRGLAQGGDTQYF

V: TRBV12-3/TRBV12-4
J: TRBJ2-1
size: many
D: -
length: 14
DNA: TGTGCCAGCAGTTTCAGCCCCTCCAACAATGAGCAGTTCTTC
CDR3: CASSFSPSNNEQFF

V: TRBV5-5
J: TRBJ1-2
size: -
D: -
length: 13
DNA: TGTGCCAGCAGCCTAAACAGGGCTGTGGGCTACACCTTC
CDR3: CASSLNRAVGYTF

V: TRBV3-1
J: TRBJ2-2
size: -
D: -
length: 16
DNA: TGTGCCAGCAGCCAAGATCGAAGAGGGGGAGGCGGGGAGCTGTTTTTT
CDR3: CASSQDRRGGGGELFF

V: TRBV12-3/TRBV12-4
J: TRBJ2-5
size: many
D: -
length: 16
DNA: TGTGCCAGCAGCCCCGGGTCGGTAGGGTACCAAGAGACCCAGTACTTC
CDR3: CASSPGSVGYQETQYF

V: TRBV19
J: TRBJ2-1
size: many
D: -
length: 13
DNA: TGTGCCAGTAGTATGGAGGACTACAATGAGCAGTTCTTC
CDR3: CASSMEDYNEQFF

V: TRBV6-2/TRBV6-3
J: TRBJ1-5
size: -
D: TRBD1
length: 14
DNA: TGTGCCAGCACTGTGGACAGGAGCAATCAGCCCCAGCATTTT
CDR3: CASTVDRSNQPQHF

V: TRBV24-1
J: TRBJ2-1
size: few
D: -
length: 12
DNA: TGTGCCACCAGTGAACTAGGGCTTGAGCAGTTCTTC
CDR3: CATSELGLEQFF

V: TRBV6-5
J: TRBJ2-2
size: -
D: -
length: 18
DNA: TGTGCCAGCAGCCCCCTAATTCGGGACGGAATGAACACCGGGGAGCTGTTTTTT
CDR3: CASSPLIRDGMNTGELFF

V: TRBV7-9
J: TRBJ2-3
size: once
D: TRBD1
length: 15
DNA: TGTGCCAGGACCGGGACAGGGGCTAGCACAGATACGCAGTATTTT
CDR3: CARTGTGASTDTQYF

V: TRBV4-1
J: TRBJ2-7
size: -
D: TRBD1
length: 15
DNA: TGCGCCAGCAGCCAAGAGACAGGGGGACCCTACGAGCAGTACTTC
CDR3: CASSQETGGPYEQYF

V: TRBV27
J: TRBJ1-2
size: -
D: -
length: 14
DNA: TGTGCCTCAGGGCAGGGATCTTCGAGCTATGGCTACACCTTC
CDR3: CASGQGSSSYGYTF

V: TRBV6-5
J: TRBJ2-5
size: -
D: -
length: 15
DNA: TGTGCCAGCAGTTACGGAGGGTCTAGCGTGGAGACCCAGTACTTC
CDR3: CASSYGGSSVETQYF

V: TRBV2
J: TRBJ1-2
size: -
D: TRBD1
length: 14
DNA: TGTGCCAGCAGCGGGACAGGCGTAAACTATGGCTACACCTTC
CDR3: CASSGTGVNYGYTF

V: TRBV4-1
J: TRBJ1-1
size: few
D: -
length: 13
DNA: TGCGCCAGCAAACAGGGCACCAACACTGAAGCTTTCTTT
CDR3: CASKQGTNTEAFF

V: TRBV10-3
J: TRBJ2-3
size: few
D: TRBD2
length: 15
DNA: TGTGCCATCAGTGAGAGCGGGGAGCCCACAGATACGCAGTATTTT
CDR3: CAISESGEPTDTQYF

V: TRBV5-5
J: TRBJ2-1
size: -
D: TRBD1
length: 17
DNA: TGTGCCAGCAGCCCATACAGGGGACCCTTTTCCTACAATGAGCAGTTCTTC
CDR3: CASSPYRGPFSYNEQFF

V: TRBV6-1
J: TRBJ1-1
size: many
D: -
length: 19
DNA: TGTGCCAGCAGCCTCCGAAGGGACACTCGCACCCCTATGAACACTGAAGCTTTCTTT
CDR3: CASSLRRDTRTPMNTEAFF

V: TRBV27
J: TRBJ2-5
size: few
D: TRBD1
length: 15
DNA: TGTGCCAGCAGTTTTGGACAGGGGGCCGGGGAGACCCAGTACTTC
CDR3: CASSFGQGAGETQYF

V: TRBV5-4
J: TRBJ2-7
size: few
D: TRBD2
length: 15
DNA: TGTGCCAGCAGGCAGGGACTAGACCATAACTACGAGCAGTACTTC
CDR3: CASRQGLDHNYEQYF

V: TRBV4-1
J: TRBJ2-1
size: once
D: -
length: 14
DNA: TGCGCCAGCAGCCAAGTTGGCACACACAATGAGCAGTTCTTC
CDR3: CASSQVGTHNEQFF

V: TRBV29-1
J: TRBJ1-2
size: -
D: -
length: 13
DNA: TGCAGCGTCATCGGAGGGGGGAACTATGGCTACACCTTC
CDR3: CSVIGGGNYGYTF

V: TRBV12-3/TRBV12-4
J: TRBJ1-1
size: -
D: -
length: 12
DNA: TGTGCCAGCAGTTACGGGGGAACTCTAGCTTTCTTT
CDR3: CASSYGGTLAFF

V: TRBV28
J: TRBJ1-1
size: few
D: -
length: 12
DNA: TGTGCCAGCAGTTTTGAGGACACTGAAGCTTTCTTT
CDR3: CASSFEDTEAFF

V: TRBV12-3/TRBV12-4
J: TRBJ2-2
size: -
D: -
length: 12
DNA: TGTGCCCAGGCCGGATCGACCGGGGAGCTGTTTTTT
CDR3: CAQAGSTGELFF

V: TRBV10-3
J: TRBJ1-6
size: -
D: -
length: 14
DNA: TGTGCCATCAGACTCGGGGGGCGAGATTCACCCCTCCACTTT
CDR3: CAIRLGGRDSPLHF

V: TRBV7-6
J: TRBJ1-2
size: -
D: -
length: 11
DNA: TGTGCCAGCAGTTCCGGGTCTCTAGGGGCCTTC
CDR3: CASSSGSLGAF

V: TRBV6-6
J: TRBJ1-1
size: few
D: -
length: 14
DNA: TGTGCCAGCAGCCGAACGCAGGAACCCACTGAAGCTTTCTTT
CDR3: CASSRTQEPTEAFF

V: TRBV6-8
J: TRBJ2-6
size: few
D: TRBD1
length: 15
DNA: TGTGCCAGCAGTCAACAGGGGACTGGGGCCAACGTCCTGACTTTC
CDR3: CASSQQGTGANVLTF

V: TRBV14
J: TRBJ2-1
size: -
D: -
length: 23
DNA: TGTGCCAGCAGCCAAGAATTTGGGGGAAGTTGTACAGCCCAGTTTGGGGTCCCAAATGAGCAGTTCTTC
CDR3: CASSQEFGGSCTAQFGVPNEQFF

V: TRBV27
J: TRBJ1-1
size: few
D: -
length: 15
DNA: TGTGCCAGCAGATCGTGGGGGGATGGGTACACTGAAGCTTTCTTT
CDR3: CASRSWGDGYTEAFF

V: TRBV7-8
J: TRBJ1-4
size: -
D: -
length: 15
DNA: TGTGCCAGCAGCAACAGGGTGGCAACTAATGAAAAACTGTTTTTT
CDR3: CASSNRVATNEKLFF

V: TRBV28
J: TRBJ2-7
size: once
D: -
length: 18
DNA: TGTGCCAGCAGCTTTAGTAACGAGGCCCGGGAAGGGATGTACGAGCAGTACTTC
CDR3: CASSFSNEAREGMYEQYF